Shown below are 14 T cell receptor beta chains from a single sample sequenced in a study of blood T cell repertoires in COVID-19. Profiling relied on immunoSEQ multiplex PCR, and the TCRdb table lists in-frame clones only, not all of them. The sample records roughly 100,000 clones, 81% being singletons. Sequenced sample: peripheral blood. The receptors were sampled from a man aged 80 or over with acute or convalescent COVID-19.

The V and J genes are TRBV28 and TRBJ1-3; perhaps TRBD1 as D (5 bases). V dropped 3 bases and J dropped 0 bases, with 9 bases sitting between them. Germline CDR1 MDHEN, CDR2 SYDVKM. The CDR3 is 15 residues long. The CDR3 region has the DNA TGTGCCAGCAGTTTTTTTGACAGCTCTGGAAACACCATATATTTT. This sequence encodes CASSFFDSSGNTIYF.

The rearrangement links TRBV28 to TRBJ1-1; perhaps TRBD1 as D (6 bases). The CDR3 spans 14 residues. CDR1 and CDR2 from the germline V gene are MDHEN and SYDVKM. V lost 7 bases and J 7 bases, leaving 19 bases between the germline ends. The CDR3 reads CASTEAGGVGEAFF. The CDR3 DNA reads as TGTGCCAGCACCGAAGCGGGGGGCGTAGGTGAAGCTTTCTTT.

The V call is TRBV5-6, the J call TRBJ2-5; unclear D gene. The CDR3 consists of 15 residues. Germline-derived CDR1 and CDR2 are SGHDT and YYEEEE. Trimming took 2 bases from V and 3 from J, leaving 14 bases between them. The CDR3 here is CASSLTAPKKETQYF. The CDR3 DNA follows: TGTGCCAGCAGCTTAACAGCACCAAAGAAAGAGACCCAGTACTTC.

The J gene is TRBJ1-1, the V gene TRBV29-1; 7 nucleotides line up with TRBD1. The junction had 16 bases not matched to a gene; V was cut back by 7 bases and J by 5 bases. Germline loops: CDR1 SQVTM, CDR2 ANQGSEA. This CDR3 has 15 amino acids. CDR3: CSGHRPGGVGTEAFF. CDR3 in DNA: TGCAGCGGCCATAGGCCAGGGGGAGTGGGGACTGAAGCTTTCTTT. The full variable domain, in which reference TRBV29-1 and TRBJ1-1 provide the parts outside the CDR3, is SAVISQKPSRDICQRGTSLTIQCQVDSQVTMMFWYRQQPGQSLTLIATANQGSEATYESGFVIDKFPISRPNLTFSTLTVSNMSPEDSSIYLCSGHRPGGVGTEAFFGQGTRLTVV.

As to this clone: The same CDR3 can be traced to other DNA sequences in this sample. The chain uses TRBV7-2 and TRBJ2-7, with 10 bases fitting TRBD1. The CDR3 runs to 14 residues. Germline CDR1 SGHTA, CDR2 FQGNSA. The trim removed 4 bases at V and 3 bases at J, leaving 3 bases unmatched. In nucleotides, the CDR3 is TGTGCCAGCAGCTCAAGGACAGGGGGCTACGAGCAGTACTTC. Translation: CASSSRTGGYEQYF. Complete variable domain (other parts from reference TRBV7-2 and TRBJ2-7): GAGVSQSPSNKVTEKGKDVELRCDPISGHTALYWYRQSLGQGLEFLIYFQGNSAPDKSGLPSDRFSAERTGGSVSTLTIQRTQQEDSAVYLCASSSRTGGYEQYFGPGTRLTVT.

This chain connects TRBV6-2 or TRBV6-3 to TRBJ1-1; a possible D gene is TRBD1 (5 bases). Germline assignment: CDR1 MNHEY and CDR2 SVGEGT. V was clipped by 4 bases and J by 2 bases, with 11 bases between them. CDR3 size: 14 residues. CDR3 nucleotide sequence: TGTGCCAGCAGTTGGGGGAGGGCTAACACTGAAGCTTTCTTT. Its protein product is CASSWGRANTEAFF.

The gene calls are TRBV20-1 and TRBJ2-3; the D gene is possibly TRBD2 (6 bases). V lost 3 bases and J lost 1, with 17 bases in between. The CDR3 is 16 amino acids. Germline assignment: CDR1 DFQATT and CDR2 SNEGSKA (reference sequence). The DNA of the CDR3 is TGCAGTGCTAGTGGGGACGGGAGCTTGCGCACAGATACGCAGTATTTT. This encodes CSASGDGSLRTDTQYF.

The rearrangement links TRBV28 to TRBJ1-2, with TRBD1 identical over 7 bases. Looked up from germline, CDR1 is MDHEN and CDR2 is SYDVKM. CDR3 length equals 13 residues. V was clipped by 2 bases and J by 7 bases; unmatched bases: 4. This CDR3 is CASSLRRDSGYTF. In DNA, the CDR3 is TGTGCCAGCAGTTTACGCCGGGACAGTGGCTACACCTTC.

V and J are TRBV20-1 and TRBJ2-1; the match to TRBD2 covers 11 bases. CDR1 and CDR2 from the germline V gene are DFQATT and SNEGSKA (reference sequence). V was pared by 3 bases and J by 9 bases, with 10 bases of the junction left unmatched. The CDR3 is made up of 15 amino acids. CDR3: CSASPASGRRGEQFF. CDR3 DNA sequence: TGCAGTGCTAGTCCCGCTAGCGGGAGGAGGGGTGAGCAGTTCTTC.

This rearrangement joins TRBV24-1 to TRBJ2-2; 11 nucleotides line up with TRBD2. The V and J ends lost 3 bases and 2 bases, in that order; junction bases with no gene match: 4. The V gene's germline CDR1 is KGHDR and CDR2 SFDVKD. The CDR3 runs 17 residues. The CDR3 DNA follows: TGTGCCACCAGTGATCATAGCGGGAGGGCCAACACCGGGGAGCTGTTTTTT. This codes for CATSDHSGRANTGELFF.

V is TRBV29-1 and J is TRBJ2-1; D not resolved. Germline V gene sequence: CDR1 SQVTM, CDR2 ANQGSEA. The CDR3 runs 11 residues. The V and J ends lost 6 bases and 7 bases respectively, with 10 bases between them. For the CDR3, the DNA is TGCAGCGTAAATCCCGCGAATGAGCAGTTCTTC. Its translation: CSVNPANEQFF.

The J gene is TRBJ2-7, the V gene TRBV14; D is perhaps TRBD2 (7 bases). CDR3 length: 17 amino acids. Trimming took off 1 base at V and 2 bases at J, with 18 bases between the two ends. Germline V lookup: CDR1 SGHDN, CDR2 FVKESK. The CDR3 nucleotides read TGTGCCAGCAGCCAAGTTAAAAGCGGGAACAGGGCCTACGAGCAGTACTTC. It codes for CASSQVKSGNRAYEQYF.

This rearrangement joins TRBV7-9 to TRBJ2-1; tentative D call: TRBD1 (5 bases). V was pared by 5 bases and J by 3 bases, with 14 bases between. CDR1 SEHNR and CDR2 FQNEAQ come from the germline V gene (reference sequence). The CDR3 has 15 amino acids. CDR3 coding DNA: TGTGCCAGCAGCCGAACGGCAGGGAACTACAATGAGCAGTTCTTC. Translation: CASSRTAGNYNEQFF. Full variable domain (remainder filled in from reference TRBV7-9 and TRBJ2-1): DTGVSQNPRHKITKRGQNVTFRCDPISEHNRLYWYRQTLGQGPEFLTYFQNEAQLEKSRLLSDRFSAERPKGSFSTLEIQRTEQGDSAMYLCASSRTAGNYNEQFFGPGTRLTVL.

The rearrangement joins TRBV12-5 to TRBJ1-1; 8 bases line up with TRBD1. Germline CDR1 and CDR2: LGHNT and FRNRAP. After removal of 6 bases from V and 3 bases from J, the junction contained 6 bases not matched to a gene. The CDR3 length is 14 residues. CDR3 coding DNA: TGTGCTAGTGGACCCTCGGACAGGGACACTGAAGCTTTCTTT. It translates to CASGPSDRDTEAFF.